This entry lists 23 T cell receptor beta chains sequenced from one sample in a study of shared clonotypes between healthy human individuals. Measured with immunoSEQ multiplex PCR; TCRdb has only the in-frame clones, and not every one. The table lists roughly 1,600,000 clones, 97% to 99% of them singletons. Sequencing was carried out using naive CD4+ T cells sorted from blood. Subset of the sample: CD45RA+ positively selected. These TCRs come from a man aged 25-40 years in good health.

V gene TRBV7-2 combines with J gene TRBJ2-1; unclear D gene. Germline lookup yields CDR1 SGHTA and CDR2 FQGNSA. V was pared by 2 bases and J by 0 bases, with 8 bases between. This CDR3 contains 15 residues. The CDR3 reads CASSLIVSSYNEQFF. CDR3 in DNA: TGTGCCAGCAGCTTAATAGTGAGCTCCTACAATGAGCAGTTCTTC.

The J gene is TRBJ2-1, the V gene TRBV6-1, with D possibly TRBD1 on 6 matching bases. CDR3 size: 14 residues. Germline V gene lookup returns CDR1 MNHNS and CDR2 SASEGT. V lost 1 base and J 12 bases, leaving 16 bases between the germline ends. CDR3 in amino acids: CASSEVVRGDRQFF. The CDR3 DNA follows: TGTGCCAGCAGTGAAGTAGTCAGGGGAGATCGGCAGTTCTTC.

This clone was seen only once. The chain employs TRBV7-9 and TRBJ2-5; 14 nucleotides match TRBD2. CDR1 and CDR2 from the germline V gene are SEHNR and FQNEAQ (reference sequence). Trimming at V came to 1 base and at J to 2 bases, leaving 3 bases not matched to a gene. CDR3 size: 17 residues. This chain's CDR3 is CASSLGGTSGSQETQYF. CDR3 DNA: TGTGCCAGCAGCTTAGGTGGGACTAGCGGGAGTCAAGAGACCCAGTACTTC.

The CDR3 region is CAWSVGGAADTQYF. CDR3 nucleotide sequence: TGTGCCTGGAGTGTAGGGGGAGCGGCAGATACGCAGTATTTT. The V and J genes are TRBV30 and TRBJ2-3; D is possibly TRBD1 (6 bases). Trimming removed 0 bases at V and 4 bases at J, with 11 bases between. The length of the CDR3 is 14 residues. Per germline, CDR1 GTSNPN and CDR2 SVGIG (reference sequence).

The chain uses TRBV6-1 and TRBJ2-6, with TRBD2 matching over 7 bases. The germline gives CDR1 MNHNS, CDR2 SASEGT. Losses at the gene ends were 10 bases for V and 2 bases for J; bases not matched to a gene: 8. The CDR3 has 15 amino acids. In nucleotides, the CDR3 is TGTGCCACCAGCAACGGGGGGACTGGGGCCAACGTCCTGACTTTC. Its translation: CATSNGGTGANVLTF.

CDR3 protein: CASSLASTGSLYGYTF. CDR3 in DNA: TGTGCCAGCAGCTTGGCCTCGACAGGGTCTTTATATGGCTACACCTTC. The chain couples TRBV5-5 to TRBJ1-2; 7 positions agree with TRBD1. The V gene's germline CDR1 is SGHKS and CDR2 YYEKEE (reference sequence). This CDR3 is 16 amino acids long. The V segment lost 0 bases and the J segment 5 bases; nucleotides outside the gene matches: 10.

The V and J genes are TRBV19 and TRBJ2-7, with D possibly called TRBD1 or TRBD2 (6 bases each). V was pared by 4 bases and J by 4 bases, with 14 bases between. The CDR3 is 14 amino acids. CDR1 is LNHDA and CDR2 is SQIVND in the germline V gene (reference sequence). The DNA of the CDR3 is TGTGCCAGTAGTAGGCGGGACATCACTTACGAGCAGTACTTC. Translated, it gives CASSRRDITYEQYF.

V is TRBV6-1 and J is TRBJ2-5, with a weak D call TRBD2 (6 bases). Germline values: CDR1 MNHNS, CDR2 SASEGT. This CDR3 has 15 residues. With 2 bases removed from V and 7 bases from J, the gap between germline ends came to 17 bases. CDR3 bases: TGTGCCAGCAGTGAATCGGGCAACGCCGGGGGGACCCAGTACTTC. It yields the protein CASSESGNAGGTQYF.

The chain employs TRBV5-1 and TRBJ2-1; 10 bases align to TRBD2. This CDR3 comprises 15 residues. Trimming at V came to 2 bases and at J to 5 bases, leaving 4 bases not matched to a gene. Germline assignment: CDR1 SGHRS and CDR2 YFSETQ. The CDR3 DNA sequence: TGCGCCAGCAGCTTCGGACTAGCGGATAACAATGAGCAGTTCTTC. It yields the protein CASSFGLADNNEQFF. Complete variable domain (other parts from reference TRBV5-1 and TRBJ2-1): KAGVTQTPRYLIKTRGQQVTLSCSPISGHRSVSWYQQTPGQGLQFLFEYFSETQRNKGNFPGRFSGRQFSNSRSEMNVSTLELGDSALYLCASSFGLADNNEQFFGPGTRLTVL.

This clone was detected only once. This chain joins TRBV28 and TRBJ2-1; 10 positions agree with TRBD1. Unmatched junction bases numbered 9, after V lost 4 bases and J lost 9 bases. Germline V gene data show CDR1 as MDHEN and CDR2 as SYDVKM. There are 15 residues in the CDR3. This chain's CDR3 is CASSSLPGQGFEQFF. CDR3 sequence (DNA): TGTGCCAGCAGTTCATTACCGGGACAGGGGTTTGAGCAGTTCTTC.

J is TRBJ1-3 and V is TRBV6-1, with D possibly being TRBD1 (5 bases). Trimming removed 2 bases at V and 1 base at J, with 12 bases between. The CDR3 sequence is 16 residues long. Germline V CDR1 and CDR2: MNHNS, SASEGT. CDR3 in amino acids: CASSEIGQFSGNTIYF. CDR3 nucleotide sequence: TGTGCCAGCAGTGAAATCGGACAATTTTCTGGAAACACCATATATTTT.

The rearrangement uses TRBV6-1 and TRBJ1-5; D ambiguous. The CDR3 has 15 residues. Germline V gene sequence: CDR1 MNHNS, CDR2 SASEGT. V was pared by 5 bases and J by 1 base, with 12 bases between. This chain's CDR3 is CASSSAVGSNQPQHF. The CDR3 DNA follows: TGTGCCAGCAGTAGTGCCGTGGGAAGCAATCAGCCCCAGCATTTT.

The chain is built from TRBV5-4 and TRBJ2-3; 9 bases are shared with TRBD2. Losses at the gene ends were 3 bases for V and 3 bases for J; bases not matched to a gene: 8. The CDR3 is 16 amino acids. In germline, CDR1 is SGHNT, CDR2 YYREEE (reference sequence). The CDR3 coding sequence is TGTGCCAGCAGCTACGCGACTCTAGCGGGGACAGATACGCAGTATTTT. Amino acids: CASSYATLAGTDTQYF.

The chain uses TRBV6-6 and TRBJ1-2; maybe TRBD1 (5 bases). This CDR3 contains 15 residues. V was trimmed by 3 bases and J by 3 bases, leaving 14 bases between them. CDR1 and CDR2 (germline): MNHNY, SVGAGI (reference sequence). The CDR3 region has the DNA TGTGCCAGCAGTTATGTGGGGGTTCGGGACTATGGCTACACCTTC. This sequence encodes CASSYVGVRDYGYTF.

The CDR3 loop reads CASSGGTSGRADTQYF. CDR3 bases: TGTGCCAGCAGCGGCGGGACTAGCGGGAGAGCAGATACGCAGTATTTT. The chain is built from TRBV11-2 and TRBJ2-3; 14 bases are a match to TRBD2. V dropped 5 bases and J dropped 4; count of bases not matched to a gene: 5. The CDR3 sequence is 16 residues long. The germline CDR1 and CDR2 sequences are SGHAT and FQNNGV.

This chain uses TRBV5-6 with TRBJ1-1, with 8 positions matching TRBD1. The CDR3 is 17 residues long. Germline CDR1 SGHDT, CDR2 YYEEEE. Trimming removed 3 bases from V and 7 bases from J; junction bases left unmatched: 17. CDR3 in amino acids: CASSSRTGRSRSHEAFF. CDR3 sequence (DNA): TGTGCCAGCAGCTCCAGGACAGGGAGGTCCCGCTCCCATGAAGCTTTCTTT.

J is TRBJ2-2 and V is TRBV5-6; no clear D. V lost 0 bases and J lost 4, with 4 bases in between. Germline V gene sequence: CDR1 SGHDT, CDR2 YYEEEE. The length of the CDR3 is 13 residues. DNA for the CDR3: TGTGCCAGCAGCTTGGTCGTCACCGGGGAGCTGTTTTTT. Amino acids: CASSLVVTGELFF.

The V call is TRBV9, the J call TRBJ2-1; no reliable D call. V was cut by 8 bases and J by 5 bases, with 14 bases left in between. The CDR3 is made up of 13 amino acids. CDR1 is SGDLS, CDR2 YYNGEE, per germline. CDR3 residues: CASSPLGNNEQFF. In DNA, the CDR3 is TGTGCCAGTTCTCCTCTAGGTAACAATGAGCAGTTCTTC.

V gene TRBV2 combines with J gene TRBJ2-1; 9 bases fit TRBD2. Looked up from germline, CDR1 is SNHLY and CDR2 is FYNNEI. The CDR3 consists of 16 residues. The ends lost 6 bases at V and 4 bases at J; junction bases unmatched: 10. The CDR3 is CASSAQAGGTYNEQFF. CDR3 DNA sequence: TGTGCCAGCAGCGCCCAAGCGGGAGGTACTTACAATGAGCAGTTCTTC.

J is TRBJ1-4 and V is TRBV7-9; D gene unclear. V gave up 5 bases and J gave up 1 base, with 14 bases separating them. The CDR3 spans 16 residues. Germline V gene data show CDR1 as SEHNR and CDR2 as FQNEAQ (reference sequence). The CDR3 is CASSPPLEGTNEKLFF. The CDR3 region has the DNA TGTGCCAGCAGCCCCCCATTGGAGGGAACTAATGAAAAACTGTTTTTT.

The J gene is TRBJ2-7, the V gene TRBV29-1; possible D gene TRBD2, 6 bases. Germline-derived CDR1 and CDR2 are SQVTM and ANQGSEA. This CDR3 is built from 14 residues. The V end lost 2 bases, the J end lost 0 bases, and 11 bases lay between the germline ends. CDR3 DNA: TGCAGCGTTGAACCCGACGGGAGCTCCTACGAGCAGTACTTC. Translation: CSVEPDGSSYEQYF.

The V and J genes are TRBV7-2 and TRBJ2-3; D may be TRBD1 (6 bases). The V gene's germline CDR1 is SGHTA and CDR2 FQGNSA. The CDR3 totals 15 residues. V shed 2 bases and J shed 5 bases, with 14 bases lying between them. The CDR3 region is CASSLSRGGGDTQYF. The DNA for the CDR3 is TGTGCCAGCAGCTTAAGCAGGGGTGGAGGAGATACGCAGTATTTT.

V and J are TRBV10-3 and TRBJ2-1, with 7 bases fitting TRBD2. The length of the CDR3 is 13 residues. Germline V gene lookup returns CDR1 ENHRY and CDR2 SYGVKD. Germline trimming cut 4 bases from V and 9 bases from J; bases unmatched to any gene: 6. For the CDR3, the DNA is TGTGCCATCAGTGGTACTAGCGATGGTGAGCAGTTCTTC. This gives the protein CAISGTSDGEQFF.